These T cell receptor beta chains were read from a single sample in a study of monozygotic twins with cystic fibrosis. Using immunoSEQ multiplex PCR, the repertoire was profiled, and TCRdb retains in-frame clones only, with some absent. The sample holds about 17,000 clones, about 96% seen once. Sample: blood. Source of these receptors: a girl aged 2-10 years with cystic fibrosis. Both conserved end residues are part of each CDR3. A D gene is named only where the DNA matches it firmly. Rows may omit the clone size; those that give it use once, few, many or a size class.

V	size	D	J	DNA	CDR3
TRBV18	NA	NA	TRBJ2-5	TGTGCCAGCTCACAGAGGGAATTCGAACAGTACTTC	CASSQREFEQYF
TRBV4-3	NA	TRBD1	TRBJ2-2	TGCGCCAGCAGCCAAGGTTGGACAGGGAGAGGCGGGGAGCTGTTTTTT	CASSQGWTGRGGELFF
TRBV7-2	NA	NA	TRBJ1-2	TGTGCCAGCAGCCCATGGGGGAGCAGCGGCTACACCTTC	CASSPWGSSGYTF
TRBV7-6	NA	TRBD2	TRBJ2-3	TGTGCCAGCAGCTTAGCGCTAGCGGGGGTTGGAGATACGCAGTATTTT	CASSLALAGVGDTQYF
TRBV15	NA	NA	TRBJ1-2	TGTGCCACCAGCAGAGTAGGGGTTCGGGACTATGGCTACACCTTC	CATSRVGVRDYGYTF
TRBV2	NA	TRBD2	TRBJ2-5	TGTGCCAGCATGGTTAGCGGGGTTTTAGAGACCCAGTACTTC	CASMVSGVLETQYF
TRBV28	NA	NA	TRBJ2-1	TGTGCCAGCAGCCCCGCATCGGAAAGCTCCTACAATGAGCAGTTCTTC	CASSPASESSYNEQFF
TRBV6-5	NA	TRBD1	TRBJ2-7	TGTGCCAGCAGTTCACGGACAGGGTGGGCCGAGCAGTACTTC	CASSSRTGWAEQYF
TRBV5-1	NA	NA	TRBJ2-7	TGCGCCAGCAGCCTCTTGCCCTCTGGCCGGTACGAGCAGTACTTC	CASSLLPSGRYEQYF
TRBV15	NA	NA	TRBJ2-1	TGTGCCACCAGCAGAGACCGGTACGAGCAGTTCTTC	CATSRDRYEQFF
TRBV18	NA	TRBD1	TRBJ2-1	TGTGCCAGCTCACGTGGCGGGTTCAGGACAGGGGTTGGCGATGAGCAGTTCTTC	CASSRGGFRTGVGDEQFF
TRBV2	NA	NA	TRBJ1-6	TGTGCCAGCGGGGGTCGGACAGAAAAAAATTCACCCCTCCACTTT	CASGGRTEKNSPLHF
TRBV9	once	NA	TRBJ1-1	TGTGCCAGCAGCGCCCAGGGTGGGAACACTGAAGCTTTCTTT	CASSAQGGNTEAFF
TRBV27	NA	NA	TRBJ2-3	TGTGCCAGCAGTTTATCCCGGCTAGCAGATACGCAGTATTTT	CASSLSRLADTQYF
TRBV6-1	NA	NA	TRBJ1-5	TGTGCCAGCAGTGAATTTAGTGCAGGGCTCAATCAGCCCCAGCATTTT	CASSEFSAGLNQPQHF
TRBV6-5	once	NA	TRBJ1-1	TGTGCCACCCGGTCCCGGCAGGGGATGAACACTGAAGCTTTCTTT	CATRSRQGMNTEAFF
TRBV6-5	NA	TRBD1	TRBJ2-7	TGTGCCAGCAGTGACCGGGACAGGGTTTACGAGCAGTACTTC	CASSDRDRVYEQYF
TRBV10-1	NA	NA	TRBJ2-5	TGCGCCAGCAGTAGGACGGCACAAGAGACCCAGTACTTC	CASSRTAQETQYF
TRBV6-4	NA	NA	TRBJ2-6	TGTGCCAGCAGTGGTAAAGGGATAAATGGGGCCAACGTCCTGACTTTC	CASSGKGINGANVLTF
TRBV5-1	NA	TRBD1	TRBJ2-7	TGCGCCAGCACCCCGACAGGGAATAGTAACGAGCAGTACTTC	CASTPTGNSNEQYF
TRBV6-1	NA	NA	TRBJ2-3	TGTGCCAGCAGCGTTGGGACACTCCCCGTAAATACGCAGTATTTT	CASSVGTLPVNTQYF
TRBV28	NA	NA	TRBJ2-5	TGTGCCAGCAGTTCTCAGGGGGAGACCCAGTACTTC	CASSSQGETQYF
TRBV7-8	NA	NA	TRBJ2-7	TGTGCCAGCAGCTTAAGTGTGGGGCCCTCCTACGAGCAGTACTTC	CASSLSVGPSYEQYF
TRBV4-3	NA	NA	TRBJ2-7	TGCGCCAGCAGCCAAGATCTTGAAGTGTACGAGCAGTACTTC	CASSQDLEVYEQYF
TRBV6-4	NA	NA	TRBJ2-1	TGTGCCAGCAGTAAAAGGACTGAGCAGTTCTTC	CASSKRTEQFF
TRBV19	NA	NA	TRBJ2-7	TGTGCCAGTAGCAGGGGGACTCCAACCTACGAGCAGTACTTC	CASSRGTPTYEQYF
TRBV15	NA	NA	TRBJ1-5	TGTGCCACCAGCAGAGCGGGCCAGGTGGGGAGACAGCCCCAGCATTTT	CATSRAGQVGRQPQHF
TRBV9	NA	NA	TRBJ2-3	TGTGCCAGCAGCGTAGGCGCCTTGTGGTATTCCACAGATACGCAGTATTTT	CASSVGALWYSTDTQYF
TRBV27	NA	TRBD1	TRBJ2-7	TGTGCCAGCAGTCCCGCTCCCACAGGGGGCTACGAGCAGTACTTC	CASSPAPTGGYEQYF
TRBV19	NA	NA	TRBJ1-4	TGTGCCAGTAGTACCTTGACCCGGGAAAAACTGTTTTTT	CASSTLTREKLFF
TRBV6-5	NA	NA	TRBJ1-1	TGTGCCAGCAGGGGAATTGGTGGCTCTGAAGCTTTCTTT	CASRGIGGSEAFF
TRBV14	NA	NA	TRBJ1-1	TGTGCCAGCAGCCAAGGAGGACACGCTGAAGCTTTCTTT	CASSQGGHAEAFF
TRBV27	NA	NA	TRBJ2-7	TGTGCCAGCAGTTTCTCAAGTTCCTACGAGCAGTACTTC	CASSFSSSYEQYF
TRBV7-2	NA	NA	TRBJ1-6	TGTGCCAGCAGCTTAGTAGGTTATGGTTCACCCCTCCACTTT	CASSLVGYGSPLHF
TRBV6-5	once	TRBD1	TRBJ1-1	TGTGCCAGCAGTCCAGGGACAGGGAAAGATGAAGCTTTCTTT	CASSPGTGKDEAFF
TRBV27	NA	NA	TRBJ1-2	TGTGCCAGCAGTCTCACCCCCCGCCAGGGCTGGTATGGCTACACCTTC	CASSLTPRQGWYGYTF
TRBV19	NA	TRBD1	TRBJ1-4	TGTGCCAGTACCGGGACAGGGGGTGAAAAACTGTTTTTT	CASTGTGGEKLFF
TRBV6-6	NA	NA	TRBJ1-5	TGTGCCAGCAGTTCCGGGCAGCCCCAGCATTTT	CASSSGQPQHF
TRBV19	NA	NA	TRBJ1-1	TGTGCCAGTAGTATGAGTGATCACCAAGGTTTCGTGGGCTGGAAAACTGAAGCTTTCTTT	CASSMSDHQGFVGWKTEAFF
TRBV4-3	NA	TRBD1	TRBJ1-4	TGCGCCAGCAGCCAAGACCGGGACAGGGGGAATGAAAAACTGTTTTTT	CASSQDRDRGNEKLFF
TRBV7-8	NA	NA	TRBJ1-4	TGTGCCAGCAGCTTAATGGTTTCAGGAGGTGATGAAAAACTGTTTTTT	CASSLMVSGGDEKLFF
TRBV6-5	NA	TRBD1	TRBJ2-7	TGTGCCAGCAGTCGACAGGGGAGGAACGAGCAGTACTTC	CASSRQGRNEQYF
TRBV5-6	NA	TRBD2	TRBJ2-1	TGTGCCAGCAGCTTGGGAGACAGGACTAGCGGTTACAATGAGCAGTTCTTC	CASSLGDRTSGYNEQFF
TRBV6-6	NA	TRBD1	TRBJ1-2	TGTGCCAGCAGTCTAGGGGACAGTTCAGGCTACACCTTC	CASSLGDSSGYTF
TRBV10-3	NA	TRBD2	TRBJ2-1	TGTGCCATCAGTGAGTCACGGGGTAGCGGGGGGGACAATGAGCAGTTCTTC	CAISESRGSGGDNEQFF